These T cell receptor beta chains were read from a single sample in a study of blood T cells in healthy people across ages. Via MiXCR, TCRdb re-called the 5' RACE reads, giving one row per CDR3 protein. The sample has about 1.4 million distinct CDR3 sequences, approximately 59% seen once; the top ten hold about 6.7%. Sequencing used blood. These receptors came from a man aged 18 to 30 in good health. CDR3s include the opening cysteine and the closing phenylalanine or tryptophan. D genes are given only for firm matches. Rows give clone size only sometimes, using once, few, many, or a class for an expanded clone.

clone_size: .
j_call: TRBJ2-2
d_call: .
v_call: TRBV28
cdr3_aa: CASSFRFNSGYPGELFF
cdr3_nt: TGTGCCAGCAGTTTTCGGTTTAATTCGGGATATCCCGGGGAGCTGTTTTTT

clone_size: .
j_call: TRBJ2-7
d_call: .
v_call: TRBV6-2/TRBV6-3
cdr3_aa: CASMTSSYEQYF
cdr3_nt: TGTGCCAGCATGACGAGCTCCTACGAGCAGTACTTC

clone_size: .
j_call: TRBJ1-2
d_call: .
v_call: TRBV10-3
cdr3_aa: CAIRAPSGQNKSTYYTF
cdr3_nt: TGTGCCATCAGAGCACCTAGTGGACAGAATAAGTCTACCTACTACACCTTC

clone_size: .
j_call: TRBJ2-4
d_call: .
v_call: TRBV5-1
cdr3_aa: CTSSFWSRDVAKNIQYF
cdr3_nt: TGCACCAGCAGCTTTTGGTCCAGGGACGTGGCCAAAAACATTCAGTACTTC

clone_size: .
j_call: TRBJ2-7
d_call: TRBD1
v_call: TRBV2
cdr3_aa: CASSVTRDRGMYEQYF
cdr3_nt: TGTGCCAGCAGTGTTACAAGAGACAGGGGAATGTACGAGCAGTACTTC

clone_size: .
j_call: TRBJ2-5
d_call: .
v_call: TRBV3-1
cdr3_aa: CASSRRVGTGETQYF
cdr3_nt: TGTGCCAGCAGCCGCCGGGTGGGGACTGGGGAGACCCAGTACTTC

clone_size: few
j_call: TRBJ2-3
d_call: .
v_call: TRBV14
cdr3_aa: CASSSSGYSTDTQYF
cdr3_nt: TGTGCCAGCAGCTCATCGGGATATAGCACAGATACGCAGTATTTT

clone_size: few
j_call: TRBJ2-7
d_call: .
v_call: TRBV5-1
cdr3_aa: CASSRVQSSYEQYF
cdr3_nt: TGCGCCAGCAGCAGGGTACAGAGCTCCTACGAGCAGTACTTC

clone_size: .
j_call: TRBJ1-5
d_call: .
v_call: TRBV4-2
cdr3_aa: CASSPSAGGADQPQHF
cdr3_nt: TGTGCCAGCAGCCCCTCCGCCGGGGGTGCGGATCAGCCCCAGCATTTT

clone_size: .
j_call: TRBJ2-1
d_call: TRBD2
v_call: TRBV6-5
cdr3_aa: CATQTSEGLNEQFF
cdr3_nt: TGTGCCACCCAAACTAGCGAGGGTCTGAATGAGCAGTTCTTC

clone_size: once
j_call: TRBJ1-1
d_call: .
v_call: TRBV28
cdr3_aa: CASSVDRPNTEAFF
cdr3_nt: TGTGCCAGCAGTGTGGACCGACCTAACACTGAAGCTTTCTTT

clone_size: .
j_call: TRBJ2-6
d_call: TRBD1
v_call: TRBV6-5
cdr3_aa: CASSRQGGSGANVLTF
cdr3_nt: TGTGCCAGCAGCCGACAGGGGGGCTCCGGGGCCAACGTCCTGACTTTC

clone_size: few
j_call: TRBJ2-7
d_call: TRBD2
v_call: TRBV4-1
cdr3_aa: CASSRGLATSSYEQYF
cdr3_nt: TGCGCCAGCAGCCGCGGACTAGCGACTAGCTCCTACGAGCAGTACTTC

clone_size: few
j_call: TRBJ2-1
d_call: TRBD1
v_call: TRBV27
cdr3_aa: CATATGYNEQFF
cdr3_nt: TGTGCCACCGCGACAGGGTACAATGAGCAGTTCTTC

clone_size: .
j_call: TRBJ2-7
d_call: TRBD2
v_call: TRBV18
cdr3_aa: CASSSSGGRSYEQYF
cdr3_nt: TGTGCCAGCTCATCTAGCGGGGGGAGGAGCTACGAGCAGTACTTC

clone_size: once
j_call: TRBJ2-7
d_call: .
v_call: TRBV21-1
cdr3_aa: CASDNPRVGLAIEQYF
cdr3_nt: TGTGCCAGCGACAATCCACGGGTAGGACTAGCTATCGAGCAGTACTTC

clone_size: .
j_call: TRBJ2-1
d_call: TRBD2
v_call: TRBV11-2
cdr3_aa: CASSSGTTFYNEQFF
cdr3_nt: TGTGCCAGCAGCTCCGGGACTACGTTCTACAATGAGCAGTTCTTC

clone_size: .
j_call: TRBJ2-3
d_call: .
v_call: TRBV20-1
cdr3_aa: CSASIGSSTDTQYF
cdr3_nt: TGCAGTGCTAGTATCGGTTCTAGCACAGATACGCAGTATTTT

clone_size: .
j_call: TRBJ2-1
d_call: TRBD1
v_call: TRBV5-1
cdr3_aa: CASSHRGQGASGTYNEQFF
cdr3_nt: TGCGCCAGCAGTCACAGAGGACAGGGGGCGAGCGGGACCTACAATGAGCAGTTCTTC

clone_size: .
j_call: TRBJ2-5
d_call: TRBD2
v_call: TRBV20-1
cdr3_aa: CSARGWGTSGETQYF
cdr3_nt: TGCAGTGCTAGAGGGTGGGGGACTAGCGGAGAGACCCAGTACTTC

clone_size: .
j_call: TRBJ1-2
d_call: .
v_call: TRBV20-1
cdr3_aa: CSARDKAGSNYGYTF
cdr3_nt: TGCAGTGCTAGAGATAAAGCCGGCTCAAACTATGGCTACACCTTC

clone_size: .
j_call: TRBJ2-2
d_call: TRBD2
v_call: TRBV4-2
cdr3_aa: CASSQGPSGITGELFF
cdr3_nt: TGTGCCAGCAGCCAAGGTCCCAGCGGGATCACCGGGGAGCTGTTTTTT

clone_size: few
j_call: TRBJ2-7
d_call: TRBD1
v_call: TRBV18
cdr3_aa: CASSRRNPGQGVYEQYF
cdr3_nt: TGTGCCAGCTCACGACGTAATCCGGGACAGGGGGTCTACGAGCAGTACTTC

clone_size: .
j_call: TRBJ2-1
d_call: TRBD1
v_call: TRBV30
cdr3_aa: CAWSSPGQGKYNEQFF
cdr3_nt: TGTGCCTGGAGTTCTCCCGGACAGGGAAAGTACAATGAGCAGTTCTTC